A selection of T cell receptor beta chains follows, all from one sample in a study of PD-1 blockade in classical Hodgkin lymphoma. Repertoires were generated with immunoSEQ multiplex PCR, while TCRdb's copy carries only in-frame clones and drops some. The sample carries just over 25,000 clones, roughly 68% recorded once. The source was peripheral blood mononuclear cells (PBMCs), collected before the second cycle of nivolumab. Source of these receptors: a human donor with classical Hodgkin lymphoma. Both conserved end residues are part of each CDR3. The D gene is left open where the match is weak. Only some rows state a clone size, as once, few, many or a class for expanded clones.

CDR3 protein | CDR3 DNA | V gene | clone size | D gene | J gene
CASSLNGQLSYEQYF | TGCGCCAGCAGCTTGAACGGCCAACTCTCCTACGAGCAGTACTTC | TRBV5-1 | . | . | TRBJ2-7
CASSLGPSRDFQETQYF | TGTGCCAGCAGCTTGGGCCCTTCCCGGGACTTCCAAGAGACCCAGTACTTC | TRBV5-4 | . | . | TRBJ2-5
CASSRASGFTDTQYF | TGTGCCAGTAGTAGAGCTAGCGGCTTCACAGATACGCAGTATTTT | TRBV19 | . | TRBD2 | TRBJ2-3
CASSDPGNTIYF | TGTGCCAGCAGCGACCCCGGAAACACCATATATTTT | TRBV7-2 | . | . | TRBJ1-3
CASISDSGSLVGELFF | TGTGCCAGCATTTCAGATAGCGGGAGTCTAGTCGGGGAGCTGTTTTTT | TRBV6-6 | . | TRBD2 | TRBJ2-2
CASSLDARQHNGYTF | TGTGCCAGCAGCTTGGATGCGCGTCAACACAATGGCTACACCTTC | TRBV4-2 | . | . | TRBJ1-2
CASSSWGRGETQYF | TGTGCCAGCAGTTCCTGGGGGCGCGGGGAGACCCAGTACTTC | TRBV6-5 | . | . | TRBJ2-5
CASGTGASNTGELFF | TGTGCCAGCGGTACAGGGGCCTCGAACACCGGGGAGCTGTTTTTT | TRBV14 | few | TRBD1 | TRBJ2-2
CASSAEVTEAFF | TGTGCCAGCAGCGCGGAAGTCACTGAAGCTTTCTTT | TRBV5-6 | . | . | TRBJ1-1
CASSRGLDETQYF | TGTGCCAGTAGTAGGGGACTAGACGAGACCCAGTACTTC | TRBV19 | . | TRBD2 | TRBJ2-5
CALGQGYEKLFF | TGTGCCTTGGGACAGGGGTATGAAAAACTGTTTTTT | TRBV30 | . | TRBD1 | TRBJ1-4
CASSGGSGKLTEAFF | TGTGCCAGCAGCGGGGGGTCGGGGAAGCTAACTGAAGCTTTCTTT | TRBV5-6 | . | . | TRBJ1-1
CATSRVAGLGFLDF | TGTGCCACCAGCAGAGTGGCGGGACTAGGGTTTTTGGACTTC | TRBV15 | few | TRBD2 | TRBJ2-7
CASSPERIPYEQYF | TGTGCCAGCAGTCCCGAGCGGATCCCCTACGAGCAGTACTTC | TRBV27 | few | . | TRBJ2-7
CASSLWGQDNQPQHF | TGTGCCAGCAGCTTGTGGGGGCAGGACAATCAGCCCCAGCATTTT | TRBV5-5 | . | . | TRBJ1-5
CASTARGQGSSYEQYF | TGTGCCAGCACCGCCCGCGGGCAGGGAAGCTCCTACGAGCAGTACTTC | TRBV28 | . | . | TRBJ2-7